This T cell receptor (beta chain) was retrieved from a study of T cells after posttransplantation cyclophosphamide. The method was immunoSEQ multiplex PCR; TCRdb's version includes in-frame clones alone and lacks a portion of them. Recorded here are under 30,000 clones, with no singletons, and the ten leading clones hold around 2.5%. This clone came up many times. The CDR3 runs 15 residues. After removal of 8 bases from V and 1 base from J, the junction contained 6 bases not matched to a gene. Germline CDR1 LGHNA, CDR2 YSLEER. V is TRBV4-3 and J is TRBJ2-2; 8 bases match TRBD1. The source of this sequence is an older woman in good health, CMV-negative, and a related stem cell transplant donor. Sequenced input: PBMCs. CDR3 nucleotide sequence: TGCGCCAGCGGCAAACAGGGGGAGAACACCGGGGAGCTGTTTTTT. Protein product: CASGKQGENTGELFF.